This TCR beta chain comes out of a study of T cells in Graves' hyperthyroidism and ophthalmopathy (dated by TCRdb to the late 2010s). As for the study more broadly: Peripheral blood was sampled at the time of initial diagnosis, prior to any treatment. Prospective prediction of ophthalmopathy was tested in an independent validation cohort consisting of some 20 hyperthyroidism patients and about 17 patients who later progressed to ophthalmopathy. Thyroid tissue and blood T-cell repertoires from more than 5 Graves' hyperthyroidism patients were also compared in the study. For training and testing, the 80 to 100 patients in the discovery cohort were randomly divided in a 7:3 ratio. TCR Vbeta CDR3 sequencing of around 130 peripheral blood samples (43 ophthalmopathy, roughly 72 hyperthyroidism and roughly 17 progressor patients) is reported in the paper. TCR V-J signatures able to tell the groups apart were searched for in a discovery cohort of 100 patients, of whom over 40 had Graves' ophthalmopathy and roughly 59 had stable Graves' hyperthyroidism. Following sampling, methimazole starting at 30 mg daily was given to hyperthyroidism patients, and high-dose intravenous methylprednisolone was given to ophthalmopathy patients.

The table lists this clonotype with a few counts. Which antigen it targets is not known. No qualities accompany the bases; no much larger clone lies one base away. Inclusive of the bounding cysteine and phenylalanine, the CDR3 is 14 residues long. The only DNA kept is the CDR3, 42 bases in frame from the first base. CDR1 and CDR2, per the germline V gene, are ENHRY and SYGVKD. The V end gives up 3 bases and the J end 5 bases, leaving 7 bases in the junction not matched to a gene. The TCR beta CDR3 regions were amplified from the RNA transcripts. The TCR CDR3 was subjected to a first round of RT-PCR using the HTBI primer set and the Qiagen OneStep RT-PCR kit. Libraries were constructed in a second round of multiplex PCR, after which size selection and purification were performed. Paired-end sequencing of the libraries was performed with 100 bp reads on an Illumina HiSeq2000. Per the source publication's procedure: SOAPnuke was used to process the raw data, throwing out any read that contained adapters or uncalled bases, had a mean Phred below 15, or lacked an exact constant-primer or identifier match. High-quality paired reads were merged with COPE v1.2.5, and unique nucleotide sequences were defined as clonotypes. MiTCR v1.1 was used to align clonotypes to the IMGT TRBV, TRBD and TRBJ reference segments. The analysis was restricted to V-J combinations with a frequency above 0.0001, which together covered just over 98% of the repertoires. The TCS score was defined as F50 (clonal expansion) divided by E x V (chaos), with BLOSUM62-based TCRdist calculated between CDR3 peptides within each V-J. Welch's t-statistics and random forest reduced roughly 530 V-J features to 13, which were used in a naive Bayes classifier (R e1071). The public reads were run again by TCRdb, first through fastp at Q25 and then through MiXCR, and only productive beta chains were kept. Every entry covers one CDR3 protein and lists the most common genes and DNA from its rows. TCRdb assigned the V and J calls; the authors' analysis was not used. Counted in this sample were about 460,000 distinct CDR3 sequences; about 20% of them appeared once. The ten largest make up under 55% of the sample.

Ophthalmopathy patients had moderately to severely active disease, with a Clinical Activity Score of 3 or more, a NOSPECS grade of 4 or more, and a disease duration of less than 3 months. Patients with uncontrolled infections, other autoimmune diseases, pregnancy or lactation were excluded. Diagnoses relied on clinical symptoms, serum thyroxine and TRAb, thyroid ultrasound and orbital computed tomography. PBMCs were separated from roughly 10 ml of fresh peripheral blood using Ficoll-Paque density gradient centrifugation. Total RNA was extracted using Trizol reagent, and RNA quality was assessed on an Agilent 2100 Bioanalyzer. On the study overall, not on this receptor specifically: Most expanded thyroid clonotypes (frequency above 0.001) were also detected in blood, a finding suggesting that blood repertoires may reflect thyroid immune responses. In cross-validation, a model built on a 13 V-J signature told ophthalmopathy apart from stable hyperthyroidism with 85% to 90% sensitivity and approximately 81% specificity, and in testing the same model reached 80%/75%. During validation, the model predicted progression to ophthalmopathy a median of around 6 months ahead of onset, with approximately 70% sensitivity and 72% to 85% specificity. No statistical method was used to set the sample size in advance, and investigators knew the group allocation.

This sequence was found in a woman aged 70-85 years with Graves' ophthalmopathy. The chain joins TRBV10-3 to TRBJ2-7, with 7 bases in between that match TRBD2. The specimen sequenced was blood. The CDR3 protein sequence reads: CAISDWSGTDEQYF. The DNA sequence is TGTGCCATCAGTGATTGGAGCGGGACCGACGAGCAGTACTTC.